These 20 T cell receptor beta chains originate from one sample sequenced in a study of blood T cell repertoires in COVID-19. Profiled with immunoSEQ multiplex PCR; TCRdb holds only in-frame clones, not every one. Of 95,000 to 100,000 clones in the sample, about 87% are singletons; the top ten hold more than 9%. The sequenced material came from peripheral blood. The receptors were gathered from a woman in her twenties or thirties with acute or convalescent COVID-19.

In its sample, this clone was seen once. The V gene is TRBV29-1, the J gene TRBJ2-3; no reliable D call. The CDR3 has 13 residues. The germline CDR1 and CDR2 sequences are SQVTM and ANQGSEA. Trimming shortened V by 4 bases and J by 2 bases, and 10 bases separated the two germline ends. CDR3 nucleotide sequence: TGCAGCGTTGTCAGAATTACCACAGATACGCAGTATTTT. Residues: CSVVRITTDTQYF.

The chain is built from TRBV5-1 and TRBJ1-2; the D is unclear. Trimming took off 0 bases at V and 6 bases at J, with 15 bases between the two ends. Germline loops: CDR1 SGHRS, CDR2 YFSETQ. The CDR3 spans 15 residues. The CDR3 sequence is CASSLEGGSLDGYTF. CDR3 bases: TGCGCCAGCAGCTTGGAGGGCGGGTCCCTGGATGGCTACACCTTC.

This clone was found once. The genes are TRBV2 and TRBJ2-7, with D perhaps TRBD2 (7 bases). The germline V gene has CDR1 SNHLY and CDR2 FYNNEI. This CDR3 region has 15 residues. V gave up 6 bases and J gave up 0 bases, with 15 bases separating them. In DNA, the CDR3 is TGTGCCAGCAGGATAGGGGGGGTTAGCTCCTACGAGCAGTACTTC. It is translated as CASRIGGVSSYEQYF.

V gene TRBV5-5 combines with J gene TRBJ1-1, with 10 positions matching TRBD1. The CDR3 is 17 residues long. V was clipped by 3 bases and J by 0 bases; unmatched bases: 8. The V gene's germline CDR1 is SGHKS and CDR2 YYEKEE (reference sequence). DNA of the CDR3: TGTGCCAGCAGCTCACCGACAGGGGGCTCCCTGAACACTGAAGCTTTCTTT. Its translation is CASSSPTGGSLNTEAFF.

The chain recombines TRBV7-8 with TRBJ1-2; maybe TRBD1 (5 bases). There are 15 residues in the CDR3. Germline V gene lookup returns CDR1 SGHVS and CDR2 FQNEAQ. Deletions cut 1 base from V and 5 bases from J, with 14 bases between. Here the CDR3 reads CASSLGVAGQYGYTF. The CDR3 DNA reads as TGTGCCAGCAGCTTAGGGGTGGCGGGGCAGTATGGCTACACCTTC.

This chain links TRBV5-1 with TRBJ1-6, with TRBD1 matching 8 bases. The germline CDR1 and CDR2 sequences are SGHRS and YFSETQ. V lost 3 bases to trimming and J lost 7 bases; unmatched junction nucleotides: 6. This CDR3 spans 15 amino acids. The CDR3 region has the DNA TGCGCCAGCAGCTCCGGACAGGGATTGAATTCACCCCTCCACTTT. It is translated as CASSSGQGLNSPLHF. Complete variable domain (other parts from reference TRBV5-1 and TRBJ1-6): KAGVTQTPRYLIKTRGQQVTLSCSPISGHRSVSWYQQTPGQGLQFLFEYFSETQRNKGNFPGRFSGRQFSNSRSEMNVSTLELGDSALYLCASSSGQGLNSPLHFGNGTRLTVT.

The chain is built from TRBV19 and TRBJ1-2; D is unclear. The length of the CDR3 is 13 residues. Trimming removed 7 bases at V and 8 bases at J, with 17 bases between. Germline V gives CDR1 LNHDA, CDR2 SQIVND (reference sequence). The CDR3 protein is CASTVRTPGGYTF. The DNA for the CDR3 is TGTGCCAGTACAGTTCGGACTCCGGGGGGCTACACCTTC.

This clone was counted a single time. The chain employs TRBV4-1 and TRBJ1-6; D possibly corresponds to TRBD1 (5 bases). Germline V gene sequence: CDR1 MGHRA, CDR2 YSYEKL. Trimming removed 7 bases from V and 3 bases from J, with 10 bases in between. The CDR3 sequence is 14 residues long. The CDR3 region is CASTETDYNSPLHF. The DNA of the CDR3 is TGCGCCAGCACTGAGACAGACTATAATTCACCCCTCCACTTT.

The gene calls are TRBV28 and TRBJ1-4; 7 nucleotides line up with TRBD1. The germline CDR1 and CDR2 sequences are MDHEN and SYDVKM. The length of the CDR3 is 15 residues. J was trimmed by 7 bases and V by 7 bases; bases with no gene match: 12. CDR3 sequence reads: CASKEGAQRGEKLFF. In DNA form, the CDR3 reads TGTGCCAGCAAGGAGGGGGCGCAGAGGGGTGAAAAACTGTTTTTT. The variable domain in full, with the rest retrieved from reference TRBV28 and TRBJ1-4, is DVKVTQSSRYLVKRTGEKVFLECVQDMDHENMFWYRQDPGLGLRLIYFSYDVKMKEKGDIPEGYSVSREKKERFSLILESASTNQTSMYLCASKEGAQRGEKLFFGSGTQLSVL.

The rearrangement joins TRBV12-3 or TRBV12-4 to TRBJ2-7, with D maybe TRBD2 (5 bases). The CDR3 runs to 12 residues. Trimming removed 3 bases at V and 6 bases at J, with 9 bases between. The CDR3 nucleotides read TGTGCCAGCAGTTTTGGCGGAGGCGAGCAGTACTTC. This translates into CASSFGGGEQYF.

J is TRBJ2-1 and V is TRBV9; D may be TRBD1 (6 bases). The CDR3 extends over 15 amino acids. Trimming removed 5 bases from V and 7 bases from J, with 19 bases in between. Germline CDR1 SGDLS, CDR2 YYNGEE. In DNA, the CDR3 is TGTGCCAGCAGTCAAACAGGGATCCCTCAAAATGAGCAGTTCTTC. Protein: CASSQTGIPQNEQFF.

The chain combines TRBV11-3 with TRBJ2-1; D is perhaps TRBD1 (5 bases). CDR3 length: 15 amino acids. Germline values: CDR1 SGHNT, CDR2 YENEEA. Trimming pared 5 bases from V and 5 bases from J, leaving 16 bases between. Written as DNA, the CDR3 is TGTGCCAGCAGCCCCCCAGGGATGGGTGACAATGAGCAGTTCTTC. As protein: CASSPPGMGDNEQFF.

V and J are TRBV9 and TRBJ1-5; D is possibly TRBD1 (5 bases). Trimming removed 4 bases at V and 6 bases at J, with 14 bases between. In germline, CDR1 is SGDLS, CDR2 YYNGEE. The CDR3 covers 14 residues. CDR3: CASSPWQGSQPQHF. The CDR3 coding sequence is TGTGCCAGCAGCCCCTGGCAGGGAAGTCAGCCCCAGCATTTT. The full variable domain, its missing parts supplied by reference TRBV9 and TRBJ1-5, is DSGVTQTPKHLITATGQRVTLRCSPRSGDLSVYWYQQSLDQGLQFLIQYYNGEERAKGNILERFSAQQFPDLHSELNLSSLELGDSALYFCASSPWQGSQPQHFGDGTRLSIL.

The rearrangement joins TRBV28 to TRBJ2-1; D perhaps matches TRBD1 (5 bases). Germline lookup yields CDR1 MDHEN and CDR2 SYDVKM. This CDR3 contains 15 residues. V dropped 2 bases and J dropped 2 bases, with 10 bases sitting between them. CDR3 coding DNA: TGTGCCAGCAGTTTAACCCCCAGGGCCTACAATGAGCAGTTCTTC. This encodes CASSLTPRAYNEQFF.

The chain carries TRBV4-1 and TRBJ1-5; 7 bases line up with TRBD1. V lost 2 bases and J lost 0; bases outside the gene matches: 1. The CDR3 contains 15 residues. From germline, CDR1 is MGHRA and CDR2 YSYEKL. The CDR3 sequence is CASSQTGVSNQPQHF. CDR3 nucleotides: TGCGCCAGCAGCCAAACAGGGGTTAGCAATCAGCCCCAGCATTTT.

This clone was recorded only once. J is TRBJ1-6 and V is TRBV30, with a weak D call TRBD1 (6 bases). Trimming stripped 2 bases from V and 7 bases from J, with 9 bases between. This CDR3 spans 13 amino acids. Germline loops: CDR1 GTSNPN, CDR2 SVGIG (reference sequence). Here the CDR3 DNA reads TGTGCCTGGAGTTGGGGGCTGAATTCACCCCTCCACTTT. Amino acids: CAWSWGLNSPLHF. The full variable domain, with the rest looked up from reference TRBV30 and TRBJ1-6, is SQTIHQWPATLVQPVGSPLSLECTVEGTSNPNLYWYRQAAGRGLQLLFYSVGIGQISSEVPQNLSASRPQDRQFILSSKKLLLSDSGFYLCAWSWGLNSPLHFGNGTRLTVT.

The rearrangement links TRBV9 to TRBJ2-1; D remains unclear. The germline CDR1 and CDR2 sequences are SGDLS and YYNGEE. V was shortened by 4 bases and J by 4 bases, with 3 bases between the two germline ends. This CDR3 has 11 amino acids. The CDR3 bases are TGTGCCAGCAGCCTATACAATGAGCAGTTCTTC. Protein sequence: CASSLYNEQFF.

This chain uses TRBV5-6 with TRBJ2-1; tentative D call: TRBD2 (5 bases). The germline CDR1 and CDR2 sequences are SGHDT and YYEEEE. The V gene lost 4 bases and the J gene lost 9 bases, with 17 bases spanning the gap. The CDR3 is 14 amino acids. The CDR3: CASSRGLEYGEQFF. DNA of the CDR3: TGTGCCAGCAGCCGGGGATTAGAATATGGTGAGCAGTTCTTC.

This sequence joins TRBV28 and TRBJ2-7; D is unresolved. The CDR3 contains 12 residues. The germline V gene encodes CDR1 MDHEN and CDR2 SYDVKM. V shed 4 bases and J shed 11 bases, with 15 bases lying between them. The CDR3 DNA sequence: TGTGCCAGCAGTTACGGTATCCGACAAGAGTACTTC. It codes for CASSYGIRQEYF.

The chain joins TRBV6-1 to TRBJ2-3; D may be TRBD2 (6 bases). CDR3 length: 14 residues. CDR1 and CDR2 from the germline V gene are MNHNS and SASEGT. The germline V and J ends were trimmed by 1 base and 4 bases, with 9 bases remaining between them. The CDR3: CASSEGGLSDTQYF. The CDR3, as DNA: TGTGCCAGCAGTGAAGGGGGACTTTCAGATACGCAGTATTTT.